This entry lists 26 T cell receptor beta chains sequenced from one sample in a study of blood T cell repertoires in COVID-19. Clones were read by immunoSEQ multiplex PCR, and TCRdb kept only the in-frame ones, dropping some. The sample consists of around 13,000 clones, about 92% of them appearing once. Sequencing was carried out using peripheral blood. These receptors were obtained from a human donor in a cohort sampled during active COVID-19.

This clone was seen only a few times. The chain carries TRBV7-6 and TRBJ2-7; 7 positions agree with TRBD1. The CDR3 runs to 14 residues. CDR1 and CDR2 (germline): SGHVS, FNYEAQ. The V and J ends lost 0 bases and 6 bases, in that order; junction bases with no gene match: 5. This chain's CDR3 is CASSLAPTGAEQYF. The CDR3 DNA reads TGTGCCAGCAGCTTAGCACCTACAGGGGCCGAGCAGTACTTC.

In its sample, this clone was seen once. The gene calls are TRBV19 and TRBJ1-2, with 7 bases that match TRBD1. Germline-derived CDR1 and CDR2 are LNHDA and SQIVND (reference sequence). V gave up 0 bases and J gave up 4 bases; unmatched junction bases: 5. This CDR3 region has 15 residues. The CDR3 DNA reads TGTGCCAGTAGTATAGACCACTCAGGGGGCTATGGCTACACCTTC. Its protein product is CASSIDHSGGYGYTF. Complete variable domain (other parts from reference TRBV19 and TRBJ1-2): DGGITQSPKYLFRKEGQNVTLSCEQNLNHDAMYWYRQDPGQGLRLIYYSQIVNDFQKGDIAEGYSVSREKKESFPLTVTSAQKNPTAFYLCASSIDHSGGYGYTFGSGTRLTVV.

Here the CDR3 reads CASSLGQNYNSPLHF. Here the CDR3 DNA reads TGTGCCAGCAGCTTGGGACAGAACTATAATTCACCCCTCCACTTT. The chain uses TRBV5-8 and TRBJ1-6; D is possibly TRBD1 (5 bases). CDR1 is SGHTS and CDR2 is YDEGEE in the germline V gene. Trimming removed 0 bases from V and 3 bases from J, with 7 bases in between. This CDR3 is 15 amino acids long.

The CDR3 here is CASSYGGGTGGYTF. CDR3 sequence (DNA): TGTGCCAGCAGTTACGGCGGGGGCACTGGTGGCTACACCTTC. V usage is TRBV6-5 and J usage is TRBJ1-2; tentatively, D is TRBD1 (6 bases). Germline V CDR1 and CDR2: MNHEY, SVGAGI. The CDR3 contains 14 residues. The V end was cut by 2 bases, the J end by 7 bases, with 14 bases between.

The rearrangement joins TRBV5-6 to TRBJ2-1, with unresolved D. With 2 bases removed from V and 4 bases from J, the gap between germline ends came to 10 bases. The CDR3 extends over 14 amino acids. Per germline, CDR1 SGHDT and CDR2 YYEEEE. The CDR3 sequence: CASSFEQLYNEQFF. The CDR3, as DNA: TGTGCCAGCAGCTTCGAACAGCTATACAATGAGCAGTTCTTC. Supplemented by reference TRBV5-6 and TRBJ2-1, the full variable domain reads DAGVTQSPTHLIKTRGQQVTLRCSPKSGHDTVSWYQQALGQGPQFIFQYYEEEERQRGNFPDRFSGHQFPNYSSELNVNALLLGDSALYLCASSFEQLYNEQFFGPGTRLTVL.

This clone appeared a single time. The DNA for the CDR3 is TGCGCCAGCAGCCAAGATTGGGACTTTACCTATGAGCAGTTCTTC. Translation gives CASSQDWDFTYEQFF. The chain carries TRBV4-1 and TRBJ2-1, with D perhaps TRBD2 (6 bases). CDR1 and CDR2 (germline): MGHRA, YSYEKL. This CDR3 is built from 15 residues. The V gene lost 0 bases and the J gene lost 8 bases, with 14 bases spanning the gap.

The chain couples TRBV27 to TRBJ2-7, with D possibly TRBD2 on 6 matching bases. The CDR3 length is 15 residues. CDR1 and CDR2 (germline): MNHEY, SMNVEV (reference sequence). Trimming removed 0 bases at V and 2 bases at J, with 11 bases between. The CDR3 nucleotides read TGTGCCAGCAGTTTATCGGAGGGTAGGGCCTACGAGCAGTACTTC. Its translation: CASSLSEGRAYEQYF.

The rearrangement links TRBV5-6 to TRBJ1-5; D uncertain. From germline, CDR1 is SGHDT and CDR2 YYEEEE. The CDR3 spans 13 residues. The V end lost 0 bases, the J end lost 4 bases, and 5 bases lay between the germline ends. CDR3 sequence: CASSLGRNQPQHF. For the CDR3, the DNA is TGTGCCAGCAGCTTGGGCAGGAATCAGCCCCAGCATTTT.

The V and J genes are TRBV19 and TRBJ1-1; 8 nucleotides line up with TRBD1. Germline lookup yields CDR1 LNHDA and CDR2 SQIVND (reference sequence). This CDR3 has 13 amino acids. V shed 6 bases and J 10 bases; nucleotides not matched to a gene: 10. This CDR3 reads CASSKGQGLVAFF. In DNA, the CDR3 is TGTGCCAGTAGCAAAGGACAGGGATTGGTAGCTTTCTTT.

V usage is TRBV2 and J usage is TRBJ2-7; 8 bases fit TRBD1. J lost 1 base, V lost 1 base, and 12 bases had no gene match. CDR3 size: 18 residues. CDR1 and CDR2 (germline): SNHLY, FYNNEI. The CDR3 DNA sequence: TGTGCCAGCAGTGAAGGGACCAGGCGGGGACAGGCTTCCTACGAGCAGTACTTC. This gives the protein CASSEGTRRGQASYEQYF.

The chain recombines TRBV28 with TRBJ1-2; the D is unclear. The V end lost 6 bases, the J end lost 2 bases, and 10 bases lay between the germline ends. CDR3 size: 13 residues. Germline V gene data show CDR1 as MDHEN and CDR2 as SYDVKM. CDR3 coding DNA: TGTGCCAGCAGCCTCAATGAGAACTATGGCTACACCTTC. It codes for CASSLNENYGYTF.

The chain is built from TRBV29-1 and TRBJ2-3; 11 nucleotides align to TRBD2. The CDR3 sequence is 14 residues long. Germline V gene data show CDR1 as SQVTM and CDR2 as ANQGSEA. With 8 bases clipped from V and 5 bases from J, the junction kept 9 bases outside the gene matches. CDR3 sequence reads: CSTPASGRIDTQYF. DNA of the CDR3: TGCAGCACCCCGGCTAGCGGGAGGATAGATACGCAGTATTTT.

V gene TRBV11-2 combines with J gene TRBJ2-1; 10 bases match TRBD2. The CDR3 has 14 amino acids. The germline V gene has CDR1 SGHAT and CDR2 FQNNGV. J lost 6 bases, V lost 6 bases, and 5 bases had no gene match. The CDR3 spells CASRFGTSVNEQFF. CDR3 sequence (DNA): TGTGCCAGCAGGTTCGGGACTAGCGTCAATGAGCAGTTCTTC.

The J gene is TRBJ2-7, the V gene TRBV7-9, with 10 bases aligning to TRBD2. CDR1 and CDR2 (germline): SEHNR, FQNEAQ (reference sequence). The CDR3 runs 16 residues. V lost 1 base to trimming and J lost 5 bases; unmatched junction nucleotides: 8. The DNA for the CDR3 is TGTGCCAGCAGCTTAGGGGCTAGCGGGAGTCCCCACGAGCAGTACTTC. Protein: CASSLGASGSPHEQYF.

As DNA, the CDR3 is TGCGCCAGCAGCTCAACAGGGGCACCCTACGGGGAGCAGTACTTC. Translation gives CASSSTGAPYGEQYF. This chain links TRBV5-1 with TRBJ2-7; 7 bases map to TRBD1. V was pared by 3 bases and J by 7 bases, with 13 bases of the junction left unmatched. From germline, CDR1 is SGHRS and CDR2 YFSETQ. This CDR3 comprises 15 residues.

This clone appeared once. The J gene is TRBJ1-6, the V gene TRBV7-2; D is possibly TRBD1 (5 bases). The CDR3 has 17 amino acids. Trimming left V 4 bases short and J 6 bases short, with 19 bases between. Germline V CDR1 and CDR2: SGHTA, FQGNSA. CDR3 DNA: TGTGCCAGCAGCTCCCACGGGGGATTTAGTGGTAATTCACCCCTCCACTTT. Translating gives CASSSHGGFSGNSPLHF.

J is TRBJ2-7 and V is TRBV2, with 8 bases lining up with TRBD1. The CDR3 has 13 amino acids. V lost 6 bases and J lost 3; bases outside the gene matches: 4. The germline V gene has CDR1 SNHLY and CDR2 FYNNEI. Here the CDR3 reads CASSMDRVYEQYF. Written as DNA, the CDR3 is TGTGCCAGCAGCATGGACAGGGTCTACGAGCAGTACTTC.

The table lists this clone with a count of one. V gene TRBV7-9 combines with J gene TRBJ2-7; tentative D call: TRBD1 (5 bases). Between the trimmed V and J ends, which lost 5 bases and 4 bases, there was a span of 9 bases. Germline-derived CDR1 and CDR2 are SEHNR and FQNEAQ (reference sequence). There are 12 residues in the CDR3. The CDR3 sequence is CASSAQGYEQYF. CDR3 sequence (DNA): TGTGCCAGCAGCGCCCAGGGTTACGAGCAGTACTTC.

The chain links TRBV7-2 to TRBJ2-1, with a possible D match to TRBD1 (5 bases). The CDR3 extends over 16 amino acids. Trimming left V 5 bases short and J 3 bases short, with 17 bases between. Germline lookup yields CDR1 SGHTA and CDR2 FQGNSA. The CDR3 reads CASSTQGGLNYNEQFF. The CDR3 bases are TGTGCCAGCAGCACCCAGGGTGGCCTAAACTACAATGAGCAGTTCTTC.

The chain couples TRBV10-3 to TRBJ2-3; D possibly corresponds to TRBD2 (7 bases). There are 14 residues in the CDR3. The germline CDR1 and CDR2 sequences are ENHRY and SYGVKD. The V and J ends lost 5 bases and 2 bases respectively, with 11 bases between them. CDR3 DNA: TGTGCCATCAGTAGGGGGGGCGTCACAGATACGCAGTATTTT. Translation: CAISRGGVTDTQYF.

J is TRBJ2-4 and V is TRBV6-6; TRBD1 matches 7 bases. The CDR3 sequence is 15 residues long. Looked up from germline, CDR1 is MNHNY and CDR2 is SVGAGI (reference sequence). The junction had 5 bases not matched to a gene; V was cut back by 6 bases and J by 0 bases. The CDR3 bases are TGTGCCAGCAGCCCGACAGGGCTAGCCAAAAACATTCAGTACTTC. It specifies CASSPTGLAKNIQYF.

The chain employs TRBV24-1 and TRBJ2-1, with 8 positions matching TRBD2. CDR3 length: 16 amino acids. Germline CDR1 is KGHDR and CDR2 is SFDVKD. After removal of 2 bases from V and 5 bases from J, the junction contained 7 bases not matched to a gene. CDR3: CATSDSGLANHNEQFF. In DNA, the CDR3 is TGTGCCACCAGTGATTCTGGACTAGCAAACCACAATGAGCAGTTCTTC.

The V gene is TRBV6-5, the J gene TRBJ2-1, with D maybe TRBD2 (6 bases). Trimming cost V 5 bases and J 5 bases, with 16 bases left between them. There are 15 residues in the CDR3. Germline CDR1 reads MNHEY; CDR2 reads SVGAGI. The CDR3 nucleotides are TGTGCCAGCAGTACCTTGGGGGGTAGAGACAATGAGCAGTTCTTC. Translated: CASSTLGGRDNEQFF.

J is TRBJ1-4 and V is TRBV7-2; D gene unclear. The CDR3 extends over 16 amino acids. The germline V and J ends were trimmed by 2 bases and 5 bases, with 15 bases remaining between them. CDR1 is SGHTA and CDR2 is FQGNSA in the germline V gene. CDR3: CASSLLGLKGNEKLFF. The CDR3, as DNA: TGTGCCAGCAGCTTACTGGGCCTAAAAGGCAATGAAAAACTGTTTTTT. The variable domain in full, completed from reference TRBV7-2 and TRBJ1-4, reads GAGVSQSPSNKVTEKGKDVELRCDPISGHTALYWYRQSLGQGLEFLIYFQGNSAPDKSGLPSDRFSAERTGGSVSTLTIQRTQQEDSAVYLCASSLLGLKGNEKLFFGSGTQLSVL.

The chain combines TRBV5-1 with TRBJ2-2, with 8 bases aligning to TRBD1. The CDR3 is 14 residues long. Unmatched junction bases numbered 0, after V lost 4 bases and J lost 1 base. Germline V gene lookup returns CDR1 SGHRS and CDR2 YFSETQ. The CDR3 DNA is TGCGCCAGCAGCACAGGGGGGAACACCGGGGAGCTGTTTTTT. This encodes CASSTGGNTGELFF.

This rearrangement joins TRBV7-8 to TRBJ1-3; unclear D gene. Trimming removed 3 bases from V and 0 bases from J, with 9 bases in between. Per germline, CDR1 SGHVS and CDR2 FQNEAQ. The CDR3 has 15 residues. The CDR3 sequence is CASSFASDSGNTIYF. In DNA form, the CDR3 reads TGTGCCAGCAGCTTCGCAAGCGACTCTGGAAACACCATATATTTT.